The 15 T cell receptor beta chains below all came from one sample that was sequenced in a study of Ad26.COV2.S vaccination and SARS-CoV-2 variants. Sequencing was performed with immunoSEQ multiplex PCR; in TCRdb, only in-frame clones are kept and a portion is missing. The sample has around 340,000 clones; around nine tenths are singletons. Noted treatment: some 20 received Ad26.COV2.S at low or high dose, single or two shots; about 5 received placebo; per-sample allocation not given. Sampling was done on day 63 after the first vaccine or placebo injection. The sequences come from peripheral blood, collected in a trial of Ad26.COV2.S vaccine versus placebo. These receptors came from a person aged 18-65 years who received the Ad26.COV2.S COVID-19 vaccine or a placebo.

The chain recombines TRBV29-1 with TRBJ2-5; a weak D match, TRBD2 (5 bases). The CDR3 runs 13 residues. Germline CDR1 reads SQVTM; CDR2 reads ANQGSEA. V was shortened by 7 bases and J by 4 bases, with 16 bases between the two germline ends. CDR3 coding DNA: TGCAGCGCATCTACTAGGATGGGAGAGACCCAGTACTTC. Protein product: CSASTRMGETQYF.

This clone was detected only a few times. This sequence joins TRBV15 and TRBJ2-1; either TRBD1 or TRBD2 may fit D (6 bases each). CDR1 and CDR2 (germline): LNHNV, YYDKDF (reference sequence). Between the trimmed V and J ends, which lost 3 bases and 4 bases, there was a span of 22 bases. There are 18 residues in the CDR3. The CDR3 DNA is TGTGCCACCAGCAGGTCGCGGGGTGCCGGGGGCGCGTACAATGAGCAGTTCTTC. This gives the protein CATSRSRGAGGAYNEQFF.

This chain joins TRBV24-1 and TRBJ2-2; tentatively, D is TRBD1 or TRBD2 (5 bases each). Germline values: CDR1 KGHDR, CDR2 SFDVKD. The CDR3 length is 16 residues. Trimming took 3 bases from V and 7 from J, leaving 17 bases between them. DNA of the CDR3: TGTGCCACCAGTGATCAAGACGGGACCAAAAACGGGGAGCTGTTTTTT. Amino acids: CATSDQDGTKNGELFF.

In nucleotides, the CDR3 is TGTGCCAGCAGCCAAGATGGGAGACCTTACAATGAGCAGTTCTTC. Its protein is CASSQDGRPYNEQFF. V and J are TRBV4-2 and TRBJ2-1; a weak D match, TRBD2 (5 bases). This CDR3 contains 15 residues. Germline CDR1 LGHNA, CDR2 YNFKEQ. Trimming removed 0 bases at V and 4 bases at J, with 10 bases between.

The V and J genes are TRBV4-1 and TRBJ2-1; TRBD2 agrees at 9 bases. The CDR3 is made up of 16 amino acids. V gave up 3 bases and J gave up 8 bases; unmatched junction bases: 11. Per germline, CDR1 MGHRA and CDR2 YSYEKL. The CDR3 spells CASSHLRMGGGDEQFF. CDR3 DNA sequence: TGCGCCAGCAGCCACCTAAGGATGGGCGGGGGGGATGAGCAGTTCTTC.

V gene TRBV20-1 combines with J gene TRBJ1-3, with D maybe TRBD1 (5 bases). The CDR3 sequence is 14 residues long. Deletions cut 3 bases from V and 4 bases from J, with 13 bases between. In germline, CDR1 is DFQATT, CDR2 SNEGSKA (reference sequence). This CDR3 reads CSASENGGGNTIYF. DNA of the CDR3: TGCAGTGCTAGTGAAAACGGGGGGGGAAACACCATATATTTT.

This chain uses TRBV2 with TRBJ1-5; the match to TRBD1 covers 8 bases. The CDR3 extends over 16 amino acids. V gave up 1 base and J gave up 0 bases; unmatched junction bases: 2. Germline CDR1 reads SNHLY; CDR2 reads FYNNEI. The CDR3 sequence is CASSEGRGHSNQPQHF. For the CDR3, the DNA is TGTGCCAGCAGTGAAGGCAGGGGGCATAGCAATCAGCCCCAGCATTTT.

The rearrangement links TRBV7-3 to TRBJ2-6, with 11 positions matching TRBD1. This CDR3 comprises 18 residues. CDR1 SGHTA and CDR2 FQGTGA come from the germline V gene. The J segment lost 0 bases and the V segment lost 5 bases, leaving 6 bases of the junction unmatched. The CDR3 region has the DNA TGTGCCAGCAGCCCCTGGGACAGGGGGTCCTCTGGGGCCAACGTCCTGACTTTC. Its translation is CASSPWDRGSSGANVLTF.

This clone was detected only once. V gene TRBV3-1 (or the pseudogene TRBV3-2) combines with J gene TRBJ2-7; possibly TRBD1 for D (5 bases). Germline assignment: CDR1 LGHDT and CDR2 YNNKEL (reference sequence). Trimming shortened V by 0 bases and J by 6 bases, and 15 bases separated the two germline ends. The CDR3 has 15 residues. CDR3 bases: TGTGCCAGCAGCCAAGATAAAATAAGGGGCTTCGAGCAGTACTTC. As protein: CASSQDKIRGFEQYF.

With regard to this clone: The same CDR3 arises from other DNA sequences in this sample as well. This CDR3 reads CASSPGYSNQPQHF. Here the CDR3 DNA reads TGTGCCAGCTCACCAGGGTATAGCAATCAGCCCCAGCATTTT. The J gene is TRBJ1-5, the V gene TRBV18; D remains unclear. This CDR3 region has 14 residues. V was trimmed by 2 bases and J by 0 bases, leaving 5 bases between them. Germline values: CDR1 KGHSH, CDR2 LQKENI.

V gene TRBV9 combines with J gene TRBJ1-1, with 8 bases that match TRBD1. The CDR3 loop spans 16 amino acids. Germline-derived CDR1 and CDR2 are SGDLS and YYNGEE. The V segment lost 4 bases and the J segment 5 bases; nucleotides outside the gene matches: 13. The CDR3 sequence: CASSFGQGATQTEAFF. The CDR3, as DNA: TGTGCCAGCAGCTTCGGACAGGGAGCGACCCAAACTGAAGCTTTCTTT.

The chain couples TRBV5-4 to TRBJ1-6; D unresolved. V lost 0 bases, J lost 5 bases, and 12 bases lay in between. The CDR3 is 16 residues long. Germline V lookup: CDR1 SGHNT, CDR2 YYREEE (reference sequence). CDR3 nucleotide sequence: TGTGCCAGCAGCTTGGGCCACGATCCCAATAATTCACCCCTCCACTTT. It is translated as CASSLGHDPNNSPLHF.

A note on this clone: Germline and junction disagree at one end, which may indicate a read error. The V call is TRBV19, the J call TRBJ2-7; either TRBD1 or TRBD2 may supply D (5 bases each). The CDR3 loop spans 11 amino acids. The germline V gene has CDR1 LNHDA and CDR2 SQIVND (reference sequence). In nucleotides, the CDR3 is TGTGCCAGTAGTGGGTGGGACGAACAGTACTTC. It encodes CASSGWDEQYF.

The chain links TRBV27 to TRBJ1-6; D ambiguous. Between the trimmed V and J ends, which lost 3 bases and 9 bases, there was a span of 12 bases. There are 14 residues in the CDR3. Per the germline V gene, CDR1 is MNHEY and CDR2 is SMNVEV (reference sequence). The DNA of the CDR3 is TGTGCCAGCAGTTTGGAGGGTTTGGGTTCACCCCTCCACTTT. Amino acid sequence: CASSLEGLGSPLHF.

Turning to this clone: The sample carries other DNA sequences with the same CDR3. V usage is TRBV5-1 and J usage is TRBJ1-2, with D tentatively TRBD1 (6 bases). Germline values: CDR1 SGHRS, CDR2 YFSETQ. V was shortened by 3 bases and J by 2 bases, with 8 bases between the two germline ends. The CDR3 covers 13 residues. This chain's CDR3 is CASSSGGNYGYTF. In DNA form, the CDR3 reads TGCGCCAGCAGCTCGGGGGGCAACTATGGCTACACCTTC.